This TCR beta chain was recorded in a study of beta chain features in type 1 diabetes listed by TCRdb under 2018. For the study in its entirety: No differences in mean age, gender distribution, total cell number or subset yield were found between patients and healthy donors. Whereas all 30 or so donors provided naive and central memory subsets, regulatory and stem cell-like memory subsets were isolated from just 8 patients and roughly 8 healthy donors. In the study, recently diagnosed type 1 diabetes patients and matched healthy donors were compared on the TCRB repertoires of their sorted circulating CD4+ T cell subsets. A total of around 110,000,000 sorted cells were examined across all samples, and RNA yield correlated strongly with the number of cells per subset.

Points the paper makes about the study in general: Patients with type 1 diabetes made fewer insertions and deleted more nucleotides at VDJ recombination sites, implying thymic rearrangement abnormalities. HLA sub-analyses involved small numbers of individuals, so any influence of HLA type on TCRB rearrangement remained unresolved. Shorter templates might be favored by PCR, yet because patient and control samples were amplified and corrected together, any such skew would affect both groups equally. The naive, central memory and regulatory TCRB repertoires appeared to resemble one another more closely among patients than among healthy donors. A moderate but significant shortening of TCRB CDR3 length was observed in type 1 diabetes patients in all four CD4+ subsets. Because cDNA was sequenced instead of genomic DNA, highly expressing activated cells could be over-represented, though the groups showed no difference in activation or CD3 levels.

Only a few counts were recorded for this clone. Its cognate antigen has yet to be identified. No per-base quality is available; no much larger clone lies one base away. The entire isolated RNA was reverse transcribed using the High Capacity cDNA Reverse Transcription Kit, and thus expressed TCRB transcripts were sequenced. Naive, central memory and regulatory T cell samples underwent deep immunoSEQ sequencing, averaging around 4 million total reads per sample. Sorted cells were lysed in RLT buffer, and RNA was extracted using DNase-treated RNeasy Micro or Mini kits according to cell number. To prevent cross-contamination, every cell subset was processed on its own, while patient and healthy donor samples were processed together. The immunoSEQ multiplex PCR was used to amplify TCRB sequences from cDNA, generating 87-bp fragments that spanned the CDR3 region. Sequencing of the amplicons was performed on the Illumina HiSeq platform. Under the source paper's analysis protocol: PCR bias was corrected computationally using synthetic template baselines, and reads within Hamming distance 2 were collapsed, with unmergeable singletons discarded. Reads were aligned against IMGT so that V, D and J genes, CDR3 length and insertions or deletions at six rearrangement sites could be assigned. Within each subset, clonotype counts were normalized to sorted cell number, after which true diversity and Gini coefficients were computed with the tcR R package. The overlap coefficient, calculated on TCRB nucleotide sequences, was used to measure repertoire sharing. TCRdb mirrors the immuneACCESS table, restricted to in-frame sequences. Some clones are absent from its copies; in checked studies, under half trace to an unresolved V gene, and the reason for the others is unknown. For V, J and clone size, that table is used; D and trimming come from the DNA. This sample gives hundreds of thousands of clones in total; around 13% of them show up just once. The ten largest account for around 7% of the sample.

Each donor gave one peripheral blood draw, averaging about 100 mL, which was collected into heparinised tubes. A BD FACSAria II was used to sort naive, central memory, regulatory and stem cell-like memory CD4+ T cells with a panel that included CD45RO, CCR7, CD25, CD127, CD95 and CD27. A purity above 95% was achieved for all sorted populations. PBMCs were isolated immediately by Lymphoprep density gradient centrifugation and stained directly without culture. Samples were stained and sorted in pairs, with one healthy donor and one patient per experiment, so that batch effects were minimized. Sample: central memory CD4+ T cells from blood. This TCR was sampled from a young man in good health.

The CDR3 reads CASSIGTAHTDTQYF. The DNA is TGTGCCAGTAGTATCGGGACAGCTCACACAGATACGCAGTATTTT. The chain links TRBV19 with TRBJ2-3, with 7 middle bases fitting TRBD1. Clipping removes 3 bases from V and 2 bases from J, with 5 as the unmatched junction base count. Looking up the germline V gene (reference sequence) yields CDR1 LNHDA and CDR2 SQIVND. The CDR3 has 15 amino acids, counting the end cysteine and phenylalanine. The retained sequence is limited to the CDR3, 45 bases, with the frame set at the first base.